This T cell receptor beta chain derives from a study of T cells in Graves' hyperthyroidism and ophthalmopathy. Overall study context: Pretreatment peripheral blood was obtained at initial diagnosis.

Using RNA transcripts as the source, TCR beta CDR3 regions were amplified. With the HTBI primer set, the TCR CDR3 went through a first round of RT-PCR. Each CDR3 protein gets one entry after TCRdb re-called the multiplex PCR reads with MiXCR. The sample records hundreds of thousands of distinct CDR3 sequences, about 12% being singletons. The CDR3 has 13 residues. Germline assignment: CDR1 DFQATT and CDR2 SNEGSKA (reference sequence). V lost 0 bases to trimming and J lost 9 bases, with 9 bases between them. This clonotype was recorded at least ten times. Diagnoses were made from clinical symptoms, serum measures (thyroxine and TRAb), thyroid ultrasound and orbital computed tomography. Fresh peripheral blood, about 9.9 ml, yielded the PBMCs.

The specimen sequenced was blood. This sequence originates from a woman aged 18-30 years with Graves' hyperthyroidism. J is TRBJ1-6 and V is TRBV20-1; D remains unclear. The CDR3 spells CSARDRAASPLHF. Here the CDR3 DNA reads TGCAGTGCTAGAGATCGGGCGGCTTCACCCCTCCACTTT.